Sequencing of this T cell receptor beta chain was carried out in a study of radiotherapy plus CTLA-4 blockade in lung cancer. On this clone: Its specificity is unknown.

Findings of the study overall: TCR clones originating in tumors grew in number in blood after radiotherapy plus ipilimumab. Per reports, early blood T cell clone dynamics, plus interferon-beta, forecast response most strongly.

Data came from immunoSEQ multiplex PCR; TCRdb stores just in-frame clones and leaves some out. Of about 48,000 clones listed, roughly 80% are singletons. The CDR3 loop spans 17 amino acids. From germline, CDR1 is SGDLS and CDR2 YYNGEE. V was trimmed by 4 bases and J by 0 bases, leaving 17 bases between them. Patients in the study, people with chemo-refractory metastatic non-small-cell lung cancer, received focal radiation plus ipilimumab CTLA-4 blockade. The sequencing used peripheral blood, collected from a patient treated with radiotherapy plus ipilimumab. The J gene is TRBJ2-1, the V gene TRBV9, with D perhaps matching TRBD2 (6 bases). This TCR derives from a human donor with non-small cell lung cancer who had stable disease on radiotherapy plus ipilimumab. The chain's CDR3 is CASSPQGGDRSYNEQFF. The CDR3, as DNA: TGTGCCAGCAGCCCTCAGGGAGGAGACCGCTCCTACAATGAGCAGTTCTTC.